This T cell receptor (beta chain) came from a study of post-analysis software for immune sequencing data. Looking at the study overall: The courses of disease that were included comprised relapsing-remitting, secondary progressive and progressive-relapsing multiple sclerosis.

Study outcomes and limitations: Significantly decreased normalized Chao1 diversity was recorded for multiple sclerosis patients relative to controls. By F measure, samples from a shared preparation batch strongly co-clustered.

A few counts support this clonotype. Its target is not known. Unique molecular identifiers were carried by the TCR beta cDNA libraries. The T cell input of about 0.9 to 11 million gave a few hundred thousand cDNA molecules. Each CDR3 protein gets one entry after TCRdb re-called the PCR reads with MiXCR. The table lists some 690,000 distinct CDR3 sequences, less than 35% of them singletons. The receptor's source is a girl aged 10 to 17 with multiple sclerosis. Sequencing used blood.

CDR3 coding DNA: TGCAGTGCTAGAATACGGGACCCTCACTTCGGAGGGGCCCAGCATTTT. Translation: CSARIRDPHFGGAQHF. V gene TRBV20-1 combines with J gene TRBJ1-5, with D possibly TRBD1 on 5 matching bases. Germline CDR1 DFQATT, CDR2 SNEGSKA (reference sequence). With 2 bases removed from V and 11 bases from J, the gap between germline ends came to 25 bases. CDR3 size: 16 residues.